Presented here are 4 T cell receptor beta chains from one specimen sequenced in a study of a mutant IDH1 vaccine in newly diagnosed glioma (dated by TCRdb to the early 2020s). The sample's time point label, decoded: baseline, week 1 (first vaccination visit). The sample's treatment or condition label, in plain terms: pre-vaccination baseline after standard-of-care therapy. The library was generated by the immunoSEQ multiplex PCR assay. TCRdb re-hosts the immuneACCESS table, in-frame sequences only. Its copies lack some clones; in the studies checked, an unresolved V gene accounts for under half of them, and the cause for the rest is not known. The table for this sample lists approximately 36,000 clones; roughly three quarters of them were counted only once. The top ten constitute 7.5% to 10% of the sample. The specimen comprised PBMCs, sampled from a glioma patient treated with radiotherapy, temozolomide or both. Receptors originate from a man aged 40-50 years with glioma. Some clones in this sample may be carry-over from other donors' samples.

The chain links TRBV5-4 to TRBJ2-1; D may be TRBD2 (7 bases). V dropped 0 bases and J dropped 6 bases, with 13 bases sitting between them. Per germline, CDR1 SGHNT and CDR2 YYREEE (reference sequence). The CDR3 is 15 amino acids. CDR3 DNA: TGTGCCAGCAGCTTGGGAGGGGGGGCAGCCAATGAGCAGTTCTTC. This sequence encodes CASSLGGGAANEQFF.

The chain couples TRBV5-1 to TRBJ2-7, with no clear D. V was pared by 0 bases and J by 3 bases, with 7 bases between. This CDR3 has 13 amino acids. The germline CDR1 and CDR2 sequences are SGHRS and YFSETQ. Here the CDR3 reads CASSLDGSYEQYF. CDR3 sequence (DNA): TGCGCCAGCAGCTTGGATGGCAGCTACGAGCAGTACTTC. The entire variable domain, with the rest obtained from reference TRBV5-1 and TRBJ2-7, is as follows: KAGVTQTPRYLIKTRGQQVTLSCSPISGHRSVSWYQQTPGQGLQFLFEYFSETQRNKGNFPGRFSGRQFSNSRSEMNVSTLELGDSALYLCASSLDGSYEQYFGPGTRLTVT.

The J gene is TRBJ1-1, the V gene TRBV6-1; D is perhaps TRBD1 (6 bases). V was trimmed by 3 bases and J by 5 bases, leaving 22 bases between them. CDR3 length: 17 amino acids. The germline gives CDR1 MNHNS, CDR2 SASEGT. CDR3 sequence reads: CASSEGGGYWRRTEAFF. CDR3 sequence (DNA): TGTGCCAGCAGTGAGGGAGGGGGGTATTGGCGAAGGACTGAAGCTTTCTTT.

There are a few counts of this clone. The genes are TRBV6-1 and TRBJ2-7; maybe TRBD1 (6 bases). CDR1 MNHNS and CDR2 SASEGT come from the germline V gene. V dropped 7 bases and J dropped 6 bases, with 19 bases sitting between them. The CDR3 spans 14 residues. For the CDR3, the DNA is TGTGCCAGCATGATAGGGGGTAGCCTCGGCGAGCAGTACTTC. Protein product: CASMIGGSLGEQYF.